The 32 T cell receptor beta chains presented below share a single source sample, sequenced in a study of cytomegalovirus exposure and HLA in healthy donors (dated by TCRdb to about 2017). Library method: the immunoSEQ multiplex PCR assay. For the multiplex PCR, a mixture combining 60 forward primers for TCR Vbeta segments and 13 reverse primers for TCR Jbeta segments was used. Not all clones reach the TCRdb copy of this immuneACCESS table, which keeps in-frame sequences only. Checked studies attribute under half of the gap to unresolved V genes and leave the rest unexplained. This sample comprises 150,000 to 200,000 clones, 60% to 80% of them detected only once. The ten largest account for 0.98% of the sample. Input material: PBMCs. The receptors were gathered from a woman aged 45-60 years in good health and CMV-seropositive.

J is TRBJ2-3 and V is TRBV7-2; no firm D call. From germline, CDR1 is SGHTA and CDR2 FQGNSA. This CDR3 contains 17 residues. Trimming pared 3 bases from V and 3 bases from J, leaving 19 bases between. Written as DNA, the CDR3 is TGTGCCAGCAGCTTTGGTATGATGTGGGCCTCAACAGATACGCAGTATTTT. It translates to CASSFGMMWASTDTQYF.

The J gene is TRBJ2-5, the V gene TRBV29-1, with 10 bases that match TRBD1. The J call may be incorrect, as the DNA end agrees better with TRBJ2-7. Germline CDR1 and CDR2: SQVTM and ANQGSEA. CDR3 length: 14 amino acids. CDR3 sequence: CSVTKTGTGDEQYF. The CDR3 nucleotides read TGCAGCGTTACCAAGACCGGGACAGGGGACGAGCAGTACTTC.

This chain links TRBV5-6 with TRBJ1-1, with D maybe TRBD1 (6 bases). The CDR3 consists of 14 residues. Germline V gene sequence: CDR1 SGHDT, CDR2 YYEEEE. Deletions cut 2 bases from V and 1 base from J, with 9 bases between. The CDR3 DNA reads as TGTGCCAGCAGCTTCGCAGGGGCGAACACTGAAGCTTTCTTT. Residues: CASSFAGANTEAFF.

The chain joins TRBV7-8 to TRBJ2-2; TRBD2 might be the D (5 bases). Deletions cut 5 bases from V and 4 bases from J, with 11 bases between. CDR1 and CDR2 from the germline V gene are SGHVS and FQNEAQ. The length of the CDR3 is 14 residues. This CDR3 is CASSQQRATGELFF. The CDR3 DNA is TGTGCCAGCAGCCAACAGAGGGCCACCGGGGAGCTGTTTTTT.

The chain uses TRBV28 and TRBJ1-2; D is possibly TRBD1 (6 bases). V lost 8 bases and J lost 0, with 10 bases in between. CDR3 length: 13 residues. Germline V gives CDR1 MDHEN, CDR2 SYDVKM. CDR3 bases: TGTGCCAGCCAGGACAGCCCTAACTATGGCTACACCTTC. It is translated as CASQDSPNYGYTF.

V usage is TRBV15 and J usage is TRBJ2-7, with 11 bases identical to TRBD1. In germline, CDR1 is LNHNV, CDR2 YYDKDF (reference sequence). V trimming: 0 bases; J trimming: 4 bases; junction bases outside the gene matches: 5. This CDR3 comprises 16 residues. The CDR3 sequence is CATSRDRGTGGYEQYF. DNA for the CDR3: TGTGCCACCAGCAGAGATCGAGGGACAGGGGGGTACGAGCAGTACTTC.

V and J are TRBV2 and TRBJ1-1; D is unclear. Germline V lookup: CDR1 SNHLY, CDR2 FYNNEI. V lost 4 bases, J lost 1 base, and 7 bases lay in between. The CDR3 has 13 amino acids. The CDR3 region is CASSGVANTEAFF. CDR3 nucleotides: TGTGCCAGCAGTGGGGTAGCGAACACTGAAGCTTTCTTT.

This clone has only a few counts. The rearrangement uses TRBV7-2 and TRBJ2-1; D gene uncertain. This CDR3 comprises 13 residues. Germline CDR1 and CDR2: SGHTA and FQGNSA. V shed 4 bases and J shed 6 bases, with 10 bases lying between them. CDR3 sequence (DNA): TGTGCCAGCAGCTCAACGGTCGGCAATGAGCAGTTCTTC. Encoded protein: CASSSTVGNEQFF.

The V gene is TRBV23-1, the J gene TRBJ2-7; D gene ambiguous. TRBV23-1 falls under the ORF class, with uncertain function. Trimming took 5 bases from V and 0 from J, leaving 11 bases between them. The CDR3 extends over 14 amino acids. CDR3 sequence reads: CASSWIRSSYEQYF. DNA of the CDR3: TGCGCCAGCAGTTGGATCCGGAGCTCCTACGAGCAGTACTTC.

This rearrangement joins TRBV30 to TRBJ1-5; perhaps TRBD1 as D (6 bases). Trimming shortened V by 1 base and J by 9 bases, and 13 bases separated the two germline ends. Germline V gene data show CDR1 as GTSNPN and CDR2 as SVGIG (reference sequence). The CDR3 consists of 13 residues. CDR3 amino acids: CAWSDRVLGPQHF. CDR3 in DNA: TGTGCCTGGAGTGACAGGGTTCTGGGGCCCCAGCATTTT.

The V call is TRBV25-1, the J call TRBJ1-3, with D possibly matching TRBD1 (6 bases). The CDR3 runs to 15 residues. Germline V gives CDR1 MGHDK, CDR2 SYGVNS. The germline V and J ends were trimmed by 4 bases and 7 bases, with 17 bases remaining between them. In DNA form, the CDR3 reads TGTGCCAGCAGTGCTCGGGACATTGTGAGGAACACCATATATTTT. Its translation: CASSARDIVRNTIYF.

In this sample, this clone turned up many times. The chain recombines TRBV4-3 with TRBJ1-3; maybe TRBD1 (5 bases). V lost 7 bases and J 4 bases, leaving 14 bases between the germline ends. CDR3 length: 14 residues. Germline V gene sequence: CDR1 LGHNA, CDR2 YSLEER. CDR3 nucleotides: TGCGCCAGCAAGCCCGGGGGTCTAGGAAACACCATATATTTT. Protein sequence: CASKPGGLGNTIYF.

The CDR3 loop reads CASSRQTPRTAEAFF. The CDR3 DNA sequence: TGTGCCAGTAGTAGACAGACACCGCGAACAGCTGAAGCTTTCTTT. The genes are TRBV19 and TRBJ1-1; maybe TRBD1 (5 bases). V was trimmed by 4 bases and J by 6 bases, leaving 18 bases between them. This CDR3 has 15 amino acids. The germline V gene has CDR1 LNHDA and CDR2 SQIVND (reference sequence).

This clone occurred a few times. The rearrangement uses TRBV6-5 and TRBJ1-5; possible D gene TRBD1, 6 bases. Germline-derived CDR1 and CDR2 are MNHEY and SVGAGI. V was cut by 6 bases and J by 6 bases, with 15 bases left in between. The CDR3 length is 14 residues. The CDR3 coding sequence is TGTGCCAGCAGCAAGGGGACAAAGGGTCAGCCCCAGCATTTT. This codes for CASSKGTKGQPQHF.

The rearrangement links TRBV4-1 to TRBJ2-7; 8 positions match TRBD2. This CDR3 comprises 16 residues. V dropped 1 base and J dropped 12; count of bases not matched to a gene: 17. Germline assignment: CDR1 MGHRA and CDR2 YSYEKL. The CDR3 reads CASSQVVSGLGPGRYF. CDR3 DNA sequence: TGCGCCAGCAGCCAAGTGGTTTCGGGACTAGGGCCAGGGCGGTACTTC.

The chain uses TRBV18 and TRBJ1-1, with a tentative D call TRBD1 (6 bases). The CDR3 extends over 15 amino acids. Germline CDR1 is KGHSH and CDR2 is LQKENI. The V end was cut by 3 bases, the J end by 6 bases, with 17 bases between. The CDR3 DNA is TGTGCCAGCTCACCGTCTACAGGGAGCTCCGCTGAAGCTTTCTTT. It yields the protein CASSPSTGSSAEAFF.

This clone is a singleton in its sample. The chain uses TRBV5-4 and TRBJ2-3; 7 nucleotides match TRBD2. The germline CDR1 and CDR2 sequences are SGHNT and YYREEE (reference sequence). This CDR3 is 16 amino acids long. Trimming cost V 0 bases and J 5 bases; bases outside gene matches: 9. CDR3 protein: CASSLDPLGGGDTQYF. CDR3 in DNA: TGTGCCAGCAGCTTGGACCCTTTGGGGGGGGGAGATACGCAGTATTTT. Together with reference TRBV5-4 and TRBJ2-3, the CDR3 gives the full variable domain: ETGVTQSPTHLIKTRGQQVTLRCSSQSGHNTVSWYQQALGQGPQFIFQYYREEENGRGNFPPRFSGLQFPNYSSELNVNALELDDSALYLCASSLDPLGGGDTQYFGPGTRLTVL.

The V and J genes are TRBV5-4 and TRBJ2-5; perhaps TRBD2 as D (5 bases). The CDR3 has 14 residues. Germline loops: CDR1 SGHNT, CDR2 YYREEE (reference sequence). V lost 1 base and J 5 bases, leaving 12 bases between the germline ends. The CDR3 coding sequence is TGTGCCAGCAGCTTGCGGGATAGGTGGGAGACCCAGTACTTC. Amino acid sequence: CASSLRDRWETQYF.

V gene TRBV27 combines with J gene TRBJ1-2; D is perhaps TRBD1 (5 bases). This CDR3 comprises 14 residues. Deletions cut 3 bases from V and 8 bases from J, with 16 bases between. CDR1 is MNHEY, CDR2 SMNVEV, per germline (reference sequence). CDR3 loop: CASSFHQGNGGYTF. The CDR3 DNA is TGTGCCAGCAGTTTCCACCAGGGAAATGGGGGCTACACCTTC.

The chain couples TRBV6-4 to TRBJ1-3; D perhaps matches TRBD1 (6 bases). Trimming pared 7 bases from V and 11 bases from J, leaving 18 bases between. There are 13 residues in the CDR3. Per the germline V gene, CDR1 is MRHNA and CDR2 is SNTAGT. The DNA of the CDR3 is TGTGCCAGCATTCTGGACAGCTGGCACGCCATATATTTT. Protein sequence: CASILDSWHAIYF.

This chain joins TRBV21-1 and TRBJ1-2; no check of the table's D call, TRBD1, against the DNA was made. TRBV21-1 counts as a pseudogene. This CDR3 has 16 residues. CDR3 sequence reads: CASSKLGGDKNHGYTF. The CDR3 coding sequence is TGTGCCAGCAGCAAATTGGGTGGGGACAAGAATCATGGCTACACCTTC.

The chain employs TRBV11-3 and TRBJ1-1; perhaps TRBD1 as D (5 bases). The CDR3 has 14 amino acids. The V gene's germline CDR1 is SGHNT and CDR2 YENEEA. V lost 4 bases, J lost 2 bases, and 11 bases lay in between. The CDR3 DNA is TGTGCCAGCAGCTCGGGGGGATTCAACACTGAAGCTTTCTTT. Its translation: CASSSGGFNTEAFF.

This chain uses TRBV5-8 with TRBJ2-7; the match to TRBD1 covers 8 bases. There are 12 residues in the CDR3. Germline V lookup: CDR1 SGHTS, CDR2 YDEGEE. The junction had 4 bases not matched to a gene; V was cut back by 2 bases and J by 9 bases. The CDR3 sequence is CASSFYGTGQYF. In DNA form, the CDR3 reads TGTGCCAGCAGCTTTTACGGGACAGGGCAGTACTTC.

The chain uses TRBV28 and TRBJ1-2; 10 nucleotides match TRBD1. The CDR3 totals 14 residues. The ends lost 4 bases at V and 8 bases at J; junction bases unmatched: 7. CDR1 and CDR2 (germline): MDHEN, SYDVKM. The CDR3: CASSSHGQGGGYTF. The CDR3 DNA is TGTGCCAGCAGTTCACACGGACAGGGGGGAGGCTACACCTTC.

Turning to this clone: This same CDR3 is encoded by further DNA sequences in the sample. This chain connects TRBV30 to TRBJ2-5; 9 bases are shared with TRBD2. This CDR3 region has 13 residues. The V gene end was trimmed by 2 bases and the J gene end by 5 bases; junction bases not matched to a gene: 3. CDR1 and CDR2 from the germline V gene are GTSNPN and SVGIG (reference sequence). CDR3 protein: CAWSQGLAETQYF. CDR3 DNA sequence: TGTGCCTGGAGTCAAGGACTAGCGGAGACCCAGTACTTC.

CDR3 DNA sequence: TGTGCCAGCGGATCCCCGGGACAGAATCTTAATCAGCCCCAGCATTTT. This sequence encodes CASGSPGQNLNQPQHF. This chain links TRBV28 with TRBJ1-5; 7 bases map to TRBD1. There are 16 residues in the CDR3. The trim removed 8 bases at V and 4 bases at J, leaving 14 bases unmatched. The germline V gene encodes CDR1 MDHEN and CDR2 SYDVKM.

The V call is TRBV10-3, the J call TRBJ1-1, with 9 bases that match TRBD1. Germline trimming cut 10 bases from V and 6 bases from J; bases unmatched to any gene: 9. CDR1 and CDR2 from the germline V gene are ENHRY and SYGVKD. The CDR3 consists of 13 residues. The CDR3 spells CATLGQGKAEAFF. CDR3 coding DNA: TGTGCCACGTTGGGACAGGGTAAAGCTGAAGCTTTCTTT.

CDR3 coding DNA: TGTGCCAGCAGTGGAAGGGCTAGCGGGGCCAGAGATACGCAGTATTTT. It yields the protein CASSGRASGARDTQYF. This sequence joins TRBV6-1 and TRBJ2-3; 9 bases map to TRBD2. V shed 4 bases, J shed 5 bases, and the junction held 10 bases outside the gene matches. Germline values: CDR1 MNHNS, CDR2 SASEGT. The CDR3 contains 16 residues.

This rearrangement joins TRBV7-2 to TRBJ1-2; 7 nucleotides agree with TRBD1. V shed 3 bases, J shed 5 bases, and the junction held 6 bases outside the gene matches. The CDR3 covers 14 residues. The germline CDR1 and CDR2 sequences are SGHTA and FQGNSA. CDR3 region: CASSLSQGIYGYTF. DNA for the CDR3: TGTGCCAGCAGCTTGTCACAGGGGATATATGGCTACACCTTC.

The chain has TRBV4-3 and TRBJ2-1; 13 bases fit TRBD2. J lost 7 bases, V lost 2 bases, and 5 bases had no gene match. CDR1 and CDR2 (germline): LGHNA, YSLEER. The CDR3 sequence is 16 residues long. The CDR3 DNA reads TGCGCCAGCAGCCAACGACTAGCGGGGGGTGTAAATGAGCAGTTCTTC. Translating gives CASSQRLAGGVNEQFF.

This chain links TRBV28 with TRBJ2-5; D call uncertain. Trimming cost V 6 bases and J 4 bases, with 12 bases left between them. CDR1 and CDR2 from the germline V gene are MDHEN and SYDVKM. The CDR3 runs 13 residues. The CDR3 coding sequence is TGTGCCAGCAGGCCCGCGTCGGTAGAGACCCAGTACTTC. Its protein product is CASRPASVETQYF.

The J gene is TRBJ1-2, the V gene TRBV27; a weak D match, TRBD1 (6 bases). The CDR3 length is 13 residues. Germline-derived CDR1 and CDR2 are MNHEY and SMNVEV (reference sequence). With 6 bases removed from V and 5 bases from J, the gap between germline ends came to 13 bases. CDR3 sequence: CASSLTGPYGYTF. Here the CDR3 DNA reads TGTGCCAGCAGCCTCACAGGGCCGTATGGCTACACCTTC.